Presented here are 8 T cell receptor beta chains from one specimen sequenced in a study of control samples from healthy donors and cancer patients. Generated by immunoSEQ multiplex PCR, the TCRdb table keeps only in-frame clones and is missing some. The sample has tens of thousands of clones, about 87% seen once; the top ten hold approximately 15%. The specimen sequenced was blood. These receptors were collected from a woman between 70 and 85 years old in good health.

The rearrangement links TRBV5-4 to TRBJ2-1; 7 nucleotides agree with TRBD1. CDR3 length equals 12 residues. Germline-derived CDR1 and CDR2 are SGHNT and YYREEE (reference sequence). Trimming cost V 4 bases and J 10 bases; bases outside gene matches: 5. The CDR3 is CASSQDRAEQFF. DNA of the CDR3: TGTGCCAGCAGCCAAGACAGGGCAGAGCAGTTCTTC.

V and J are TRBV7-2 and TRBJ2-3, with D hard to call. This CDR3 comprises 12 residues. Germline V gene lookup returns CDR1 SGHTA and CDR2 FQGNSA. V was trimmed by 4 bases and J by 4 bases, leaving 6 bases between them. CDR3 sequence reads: CASSSFSDTQYF. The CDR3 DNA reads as TGTGCCAGCAGCTCTTTCTCAGATACGCAGTATTTT. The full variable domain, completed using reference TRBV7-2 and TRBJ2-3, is GAGVSQSPSNKVTEKGKDVELRCDPISGHTALYWYRQSLGQGLEFLIYFQGNSAPDKSGLPSDRFSAERTGGSVSTLTIQRTQQEDSAVYLCASSSFSDTQYFGPGTRLTVL.

The CDR3 here is CASSVGIVNYGYTF. As DNA, the CDR3 is TGTGCCAGCAGTGTGGGAATAGTTAACTATGGCTACACCTTC. J is TRBJ1-2 and V is TRBV25-1; no definite D call. Trimming took 4 bases from V and 1 from J, leaving 10 bases between them. Germline CDR1 reads MGHDK; CDR2 reads SYGVNS. The CDR3 is 14 residues long.

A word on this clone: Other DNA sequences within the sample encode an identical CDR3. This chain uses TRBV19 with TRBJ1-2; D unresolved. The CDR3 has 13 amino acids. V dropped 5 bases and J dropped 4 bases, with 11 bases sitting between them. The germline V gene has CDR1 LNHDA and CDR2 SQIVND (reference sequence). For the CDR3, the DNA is TGTGCCAGTAGTCCCGACGGTTCCTATGGCTACACCTTC. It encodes CASSPDGSYGYTF.

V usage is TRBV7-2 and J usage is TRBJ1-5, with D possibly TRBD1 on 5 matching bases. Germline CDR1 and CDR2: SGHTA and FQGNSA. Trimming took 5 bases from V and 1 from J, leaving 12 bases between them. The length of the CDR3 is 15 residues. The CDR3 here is CASSREPGSNQPQHF. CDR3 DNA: TGTGCCAGCAGCCGGGAACCAGGGAGCAATCAGCCCCAGCATTTT.

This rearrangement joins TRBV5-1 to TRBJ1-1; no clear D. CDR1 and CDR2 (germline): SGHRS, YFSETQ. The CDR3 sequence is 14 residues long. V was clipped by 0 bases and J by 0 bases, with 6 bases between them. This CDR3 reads CASSLAAVNTEAFF. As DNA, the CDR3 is TGCGCCAGCAGCTTGGCGGCGGTGAACACTGAAGCTTTCTTT. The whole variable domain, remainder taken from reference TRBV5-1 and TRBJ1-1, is KAGVTQTPRYLIKTRGQQVTLSCSPISGHRSVSWYQQTPGQGLQFLFEYFSETQRNKGNFPGRFSGRQFSNSRSEMNVSTLELGDSALYLCASSLAAVNTEAFFGQGTRLTVV.

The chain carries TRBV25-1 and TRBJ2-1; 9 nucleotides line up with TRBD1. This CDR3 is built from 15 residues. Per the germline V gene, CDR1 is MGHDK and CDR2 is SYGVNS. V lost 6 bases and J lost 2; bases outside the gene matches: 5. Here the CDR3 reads CASSPGTGPYNEQFF. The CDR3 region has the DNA TGTGCCAGCAGCCCCGGGACAGGGCCCTACAATGAGCAGTTCTTC.

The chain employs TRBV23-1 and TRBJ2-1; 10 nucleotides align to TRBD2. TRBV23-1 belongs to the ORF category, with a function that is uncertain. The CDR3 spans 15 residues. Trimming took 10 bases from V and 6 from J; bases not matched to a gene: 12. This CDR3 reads CAKKGSLAGVNEQFF. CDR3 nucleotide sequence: TGCGCCAAAAAAGGGTCCCTAGCGGGAGTCAATGAGCAGTTCTTC.